The 16 T cell receptor beta chains given below trace back to one sample, sequenced in a study of OX40 agonist ivuxolimab in advanced cancers. Sequencing was performed with immunoSEQ multiplex PCR; in TCRdb, only in-frame clones are kept and a portion is missing. The sample lists fewer than 70,000 clones; around 83% were seen once. The sequences come from CD4+ or CD8+ T cells sorted from blood, collected in a trial of the OX40 agonist ivuxolimab. Source of these receptors: an adult with an advanced solid tumor such as melanoma, head and neck, liver or kidney cancer.

The chain is built from TRBV6-6 and TRBJ1-2; D is perhaps TRBD1 (5 bases). V lost 5 bases, J lost 7 bases, and 14 bases lay in between. CDR1 is MNHNY, CDR2 SVGAGI, per germline (reference sequence). The CDR3 runs to 13 residues. The CDR3: CASSTSTVSGYTF. The CDR3 bases are TGTGCCAGCAGTACCTCGACAGTCAGTGGCTACACCTTC.

The rearrangement uses TRBV10-3 and TRBJ1-6; D is undetermined. CDR3 length equals 13 residues. V dropped 7 bases and J dropped 8 bases, with 12 bases sitting between them. In germline, CDR1 is ENHRY, CDR2 SYGVKD. The chain's CDR3 is CAITMDGDSPLHF. The CDR3 bases are TGTGCCATCACTATGGACGGAGATTCACCCCTCCACTTT.

In this sample, this clone turned up once. The chain employs TRBV6-5 and TRBJ1-1; tentatively, D is TRBD1 (6 bases). With 6 bases removed from V and 4 bases from J, the gap between germline ends came to 9 bases. Germline V gene lookup returns CDR1 MNHEY and CDR2 SVGAGI. The CDR3 loop spans 12 amino acids. CDR3 protein: CASRTGTTEAFF. CDR3 nucleotide sequence: TGTGCCAGCAGAACAGGGACCACTGAAGCTTTCTTT.

V usage is TRBV10-3 and J usage is TRBJ2-3, with D unresolved. The CDR3 contains 12 residues. Germline-derived CDR1 and CDR2 are ENHRY and SYGVKD. Trimming stripped 3 bases from V and 4 bases from J, with 5 bases between. The CDR3 bases are TGTGCCATCAGTGAACGATCAGATACGCAGTATTTT. Residues: CAISERSDTQYF.

Points on this clone: One junction end disagrees with the germline gene, perhaps due to a read error. The rearrangement uses TRBV19 and TRBJ2-1; D is uncertain. CDR3 size: 11 residues. Germline CDR1 LNHDA, CDR2 SQIVND (reference sequence). The CDR3: CATSGYNEQFF. CDR3 DNA: TGTGCCACTAGTGGCTACAATGAGCAGTTCTTC.

This chain links TRBV7-7 with TRBJ2-7; D uncertain. V was cut by 1 base and J by 2 bases, with 6 bases left in between. This CDR3 spans 13 amino acids. Germline loops: CDR1 SSHAT, CDR2 FNYEAQ (reference sequence). The CDR3 region is CASSLDTAYEQYF. The CDR3 DNA reads as TGTGCCAGCAGCTTAGATACAGCCTACGAGCAGTACTTC.

The gene calls are TRBV12-5 and TRBJ2-5, with 12 bases fitting TRBD2. Trimming removed 6 bases from V and 7 bases from J; junction bases left unmatched: 12. Germline CDR1 LGHNT, CDR2 FRNRAP. This CDR3 region has 16 residues. CDR3 nucleotide sequence: TGTGCTAGTGGATCTAGCGGGGGGGCCGGTACGGTGACCCAGTACTTC. Translation: CASGSSGGAGTVTQYF.

J is TRBJ1-6 and V is TRBV14; D not resolved. V lost 1 base and J lost 8, with 12 bases in between. CDR3 length: 15 amino acids. Per germline, CDR1 SGHDN and CDR2 FVKESK. CDR3 coding DNA: TGTGCCAGCAGCCAAGTTCAGGCGAGGGATTCACCCCTCCACTTT. As protein: CASSQVQARDSPLHF.

The CDR3 here is CASSRGSGGVKEETQYF. CDR3 DNA: TGTGCCAGCAGCCGGGGGAGCGGGGGGGTGAAGGAAGAGACCCAGTACTTC. V and J are TRBV5-4 and TRBJ2-5; TRBD2 matches at 10 bases. The CDR3 has 17 amino acids. With 4 bases clipped from V and 3 bases from J, the junction kept 12 bases outside the gene matches. Germline V gene data show CDR1 as SGHNT and CDR2 as YYREEE (reference sequence).

The chain recombines TRBV5-1 with TRBJ1-5; a possible D gene is TRBD1 (6 bases). Trimming cost V 2 bases and J 6 bases, with 15 bases left between them. Germline lookup yields CDR1 SGHRS and CDR2 YFSETQ. CDR3 length equals 15 residues. The CDR3 DNA is TGCGCCAGCAGCTTAGGACAGCAATCAGGTCAGCCCCAGCATTTT. This codes for CASSLGQQSGQPQHF.

The rearrangement uses TRBV7-8 and TRBJ1-2, with D possibly TRBD1 on 6 matching bases. CDR3 length: 12 residues. The ends were cut back, 11 bases at V and 3 bases at J, with 13 bases in the middle. Per the germline V gene, CDR1 is SGHVS and CDR2 is FQNEAQ. The CDR3 spells CAWGGRDYGYTF. CDR3 nucleotides: TGTGCCTGGGGGGGCAGGGACTATGGCTACACCTTC.

Only one count was recorded for this clone. CDR3 sequence reads: CASKEGVEEKLFF. CDR3 in DNA: TGTGCCAGCAAGGAGGGAGTCGAGGAAAAACTGTTTTTT. The chain employs TRBV28 and TRBJ1-4, with D uncertain. V shed 7 bases and J shed 8 bases, with 14 bases lying between them. The CDR3 has 13 amino acids. CDR1 is MDHEN, CDR2 SYDVKM, per germline.

The rearrangement links TRBV29-1 to TRBJ2-7, with TRBD1 as a possible D gene (6 bases). The V end was cut by 7 bases, the J end by 3 bases, with 16 bases between. CDR3 length: 13 amino acids. Per the germline V gene, CDR1 is SQVTM and CDR2 is ANQGSEA. CDR3 nucleotide sequence: TGCAGCGGATCCCAGGGGAACGGCTACGAGCAGTACTTC. Encoded protein: CSGSQGNGYEQYF.

The genes are TRBV7-6 and TRBJ1-6; D not certain. The CDR3 totals 15 residues. CDR1 and CDR2 from the germline V gene are SGHVS and FNYEAQ. Trimming removed 0 bases at V and 0 bases at J, with 3 bases between. CDR3 sequence: CASSLAPSYNSPLHF. CDR3 nucleotides: TGTGCCAGCAGCTTAGCGCCCTCCTATAATTCACCCCTCCACTTT.

CDR3 coding DNA: TGCGCCAGCAGCTCCCGACAGATGAACACTGAAGCTTTCTTT. Translating it yields CASSSRQMNTEAFF. The V call is TRBV5-1, the J call TRBJ1-1; maybe TRBD1 (5 bases). V lost 3 bases, J lost 0 bases, and 9 bases lay in between. The CDR3 totals 14 residues. The germline gives CDR1 SGHRS, CDR2 YFSETQ.

The chain is built from TRBV19 and TRBJ1-2; the match to TRBD1 covers 8 bases. Looked up from germline, CDR1 is LNHDA and CDR2 is SQIVND (reference sequence). V lost 7 bases, J lost 8 bases, and 9 bases stayed unmatched. The CDR3 is 13 amino acids. The CDR3 DNA reads as TGTGCCAGTACCCTGGCAGGGGGCCAAGGCTACACCTTC. Amino acids: CASTLAGGQGYTF. Drawing the rest from reference TRBV19 and TRBJ1-2, the complete variable domain is DGGITQSPKYLFRKEGQNVTLSCEQNLNHDAMYWYRQDPGQGLRLIYYSQIVNDFQKGDIAEGYSVSREKKESFPLTVTSAQKNPTAFYLCASTLAGGQGYTFGSGTRLTVV.